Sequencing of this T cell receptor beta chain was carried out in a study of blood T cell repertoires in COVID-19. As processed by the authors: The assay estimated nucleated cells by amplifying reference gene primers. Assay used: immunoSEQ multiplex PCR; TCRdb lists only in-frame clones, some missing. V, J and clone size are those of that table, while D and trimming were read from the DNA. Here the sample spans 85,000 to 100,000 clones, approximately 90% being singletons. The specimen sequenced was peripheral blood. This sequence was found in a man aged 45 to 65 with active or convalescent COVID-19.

The CDR3 region has the DNA TGTGCCAGCAGTTTCGGGAACCCACAGGGAAGGGCGACAGATACGCAGTATTTT. This codes for CASSFGNPQGRATDTQYF. The gene calls are TRBV28 and TRBJ2-3; weak D call: TRBD1 (6 bases). The V end lost 3 bases, the J end lost 3 bases, and 22 bases lay between the germline ends. This CDR3 comprises 18 residues. In germline, CDR1 is MDHEN, CDR2 SYDVKM.